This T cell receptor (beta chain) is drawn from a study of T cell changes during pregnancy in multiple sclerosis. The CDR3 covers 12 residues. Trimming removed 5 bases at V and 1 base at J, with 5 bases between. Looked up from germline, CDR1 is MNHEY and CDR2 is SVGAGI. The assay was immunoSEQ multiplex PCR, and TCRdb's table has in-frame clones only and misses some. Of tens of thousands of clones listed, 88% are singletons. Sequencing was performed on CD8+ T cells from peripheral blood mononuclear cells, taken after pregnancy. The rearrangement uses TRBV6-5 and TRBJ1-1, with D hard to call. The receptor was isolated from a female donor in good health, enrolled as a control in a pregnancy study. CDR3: CASSRGNTEAFF. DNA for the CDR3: TGTGCCAGCAGTCGAGGGAACACTGAAGCTTTCTTT.